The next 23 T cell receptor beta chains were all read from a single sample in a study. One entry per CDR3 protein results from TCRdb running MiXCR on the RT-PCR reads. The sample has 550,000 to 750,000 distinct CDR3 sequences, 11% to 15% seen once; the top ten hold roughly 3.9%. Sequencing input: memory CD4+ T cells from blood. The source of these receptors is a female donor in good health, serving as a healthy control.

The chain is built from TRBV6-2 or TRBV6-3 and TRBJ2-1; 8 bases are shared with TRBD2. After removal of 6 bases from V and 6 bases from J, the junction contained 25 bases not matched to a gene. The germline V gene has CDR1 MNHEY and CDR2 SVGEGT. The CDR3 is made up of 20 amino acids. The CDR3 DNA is TGTGCCAGCAGCGGTCCCCTGGTCGGGAGGGCCGGGCTCTCAGGCAATGAGCAGTTCTTC. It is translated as CASSGPLVGRAGLSGNEQFF.

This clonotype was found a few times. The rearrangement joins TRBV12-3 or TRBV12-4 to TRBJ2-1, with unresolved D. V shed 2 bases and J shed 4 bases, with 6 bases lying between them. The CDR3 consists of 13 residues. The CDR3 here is CASSLRPYNEQFF. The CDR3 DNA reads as TGTGCCAGCAGTTTAAGGCCTTACAATGAGCAGTTCTTC.

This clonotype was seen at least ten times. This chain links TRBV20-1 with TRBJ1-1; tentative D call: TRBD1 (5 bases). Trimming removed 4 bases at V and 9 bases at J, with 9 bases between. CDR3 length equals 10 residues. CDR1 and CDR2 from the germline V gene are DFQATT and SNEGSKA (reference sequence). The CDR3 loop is CSAKDRKAFF. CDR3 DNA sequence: TGCAGTGCTAAAGACAGAAAAGCTTTCTTT.

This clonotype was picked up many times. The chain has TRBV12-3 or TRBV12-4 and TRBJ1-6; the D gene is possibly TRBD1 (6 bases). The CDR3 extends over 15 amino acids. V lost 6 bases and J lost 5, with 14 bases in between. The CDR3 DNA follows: TGTGCCAGCAGACCATTCGGACAGAATAATTCACCCCTCCACTTT. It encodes CASRPFGQNNSPLHF.

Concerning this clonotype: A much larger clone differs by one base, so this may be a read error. CDR3 loop: CASSVIGGHSYEQYF. Here the CDR3 DNA reads TGCGCCAGCAGCGTAATAGGGGGCCACTCCTACGAGCAGTACTTC. The chain is built from TRBV5-1 and TRBJ2-7; TRBD1 matches at 7 bases. The CDR3 covers 15 residues. V was pared by 4 bases and J by 0 bases, with 7 bases of the junction left unmatched. The germline gives CDR1 SGHRS, CDR2 YFSETQ.

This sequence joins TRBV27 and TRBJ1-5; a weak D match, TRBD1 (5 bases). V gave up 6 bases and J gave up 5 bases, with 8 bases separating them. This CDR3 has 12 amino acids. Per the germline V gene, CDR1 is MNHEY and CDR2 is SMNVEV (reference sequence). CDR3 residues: CASSPRDQPQHF. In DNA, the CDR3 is TGTGCCAGCAGCCCCAGGGATCAGCCCCAGCATTTT.

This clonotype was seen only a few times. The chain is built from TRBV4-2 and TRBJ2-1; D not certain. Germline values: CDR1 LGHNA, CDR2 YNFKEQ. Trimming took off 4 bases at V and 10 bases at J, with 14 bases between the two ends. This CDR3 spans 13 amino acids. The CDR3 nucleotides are TGTGCCAGCAGCCCATGGACGGACCAAGAGCAGTTCTTC. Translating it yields CASSPWTDQEQFF.

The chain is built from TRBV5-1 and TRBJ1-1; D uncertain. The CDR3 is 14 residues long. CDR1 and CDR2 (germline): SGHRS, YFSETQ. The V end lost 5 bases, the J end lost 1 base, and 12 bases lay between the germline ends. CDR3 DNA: TGCGCCAGCAGACTTTTTGACGGGAACACTGAAGCTTTCTTT. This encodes CASRLFDGNTEAFF.

CDR3 sequence reads: CASSLDNSGAQYF. Written as DNA, the CDR3 is TGTGCCAGCAGCTTAGATAATAGCGGCGCCCAGTACTTC. The rearrangement joins TRBV7-6 to TRBJ2-5; possibly TRBD2 for D (6 bases). Between the trimmed V and J ends, which lost 1 base and 9 bases, there was a span of 12 bases. CDR1 and CDR2 from the germline V gene are SGHVS and FNYEAQ. This CDR3 has 13 residues.

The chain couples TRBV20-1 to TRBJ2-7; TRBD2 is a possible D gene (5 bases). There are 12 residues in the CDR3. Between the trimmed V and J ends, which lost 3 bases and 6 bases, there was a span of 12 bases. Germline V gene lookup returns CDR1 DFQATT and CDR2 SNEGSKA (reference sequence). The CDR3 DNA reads TGCAGTGCTAGCCCACTAGGGAGCGAGCAGTACTTC. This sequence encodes CSASPLGSEQYF.

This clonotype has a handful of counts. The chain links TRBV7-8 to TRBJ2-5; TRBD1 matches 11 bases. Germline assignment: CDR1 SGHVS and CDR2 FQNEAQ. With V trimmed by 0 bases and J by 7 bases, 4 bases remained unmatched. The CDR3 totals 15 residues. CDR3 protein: CASSLADRGQGTQYF. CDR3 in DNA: TGTGCCAGCAGCTTAGCGGACAGGGGGCAGGGGACCCAGTACTTC.

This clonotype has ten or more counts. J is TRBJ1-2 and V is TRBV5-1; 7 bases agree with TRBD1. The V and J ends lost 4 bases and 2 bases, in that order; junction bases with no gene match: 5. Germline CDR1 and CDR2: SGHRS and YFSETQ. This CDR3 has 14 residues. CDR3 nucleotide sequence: TGCGCCAGCAGCCAGGGGGGCATGAACTATGGCTACACCTTC. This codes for CASSQGGMNYGYTF.

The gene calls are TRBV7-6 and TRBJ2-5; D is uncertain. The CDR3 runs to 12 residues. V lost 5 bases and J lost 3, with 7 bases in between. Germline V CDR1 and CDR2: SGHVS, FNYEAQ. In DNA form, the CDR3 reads TGTGCCAGCAGCCACATCGAAGAGACCCAGTACTTC. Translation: CASSHIEETQYF.

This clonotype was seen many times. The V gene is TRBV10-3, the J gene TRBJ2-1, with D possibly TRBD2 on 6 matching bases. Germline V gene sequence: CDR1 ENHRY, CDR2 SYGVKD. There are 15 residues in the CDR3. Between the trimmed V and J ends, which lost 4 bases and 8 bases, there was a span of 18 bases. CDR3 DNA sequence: TGTGCCATCAGTGCATCGGGACTGGACAAGGATGAGCAGTTCTTC. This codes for CAISASGLDKDEQFF.

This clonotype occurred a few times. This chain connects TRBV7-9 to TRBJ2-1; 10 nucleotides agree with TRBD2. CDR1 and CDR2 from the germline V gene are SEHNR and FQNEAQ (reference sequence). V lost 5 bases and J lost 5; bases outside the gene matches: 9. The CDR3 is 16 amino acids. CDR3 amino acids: CASSLLGLADNNEQFF. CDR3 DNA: TGTGCCAGCAGCCTCCTCGGACTAGCGGACAACAATGAGCAGTTCTTC.

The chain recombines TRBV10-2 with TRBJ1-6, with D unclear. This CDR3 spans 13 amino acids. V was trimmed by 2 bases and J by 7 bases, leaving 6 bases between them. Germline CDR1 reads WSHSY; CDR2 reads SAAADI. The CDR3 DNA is TGCGCCAGCAGTGAGCAGACGAATTCACCCCTCCACTTT. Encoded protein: CASSEQTNSPLHF.

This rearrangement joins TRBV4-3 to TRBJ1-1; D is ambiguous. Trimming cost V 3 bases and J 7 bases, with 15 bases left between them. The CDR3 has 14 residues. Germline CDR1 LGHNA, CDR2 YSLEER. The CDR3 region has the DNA TGCGCCAGCAGCCATCGTACCTCGGACCGTGAAGCTTTCTTT. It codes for CASSHRTSDREAFF.

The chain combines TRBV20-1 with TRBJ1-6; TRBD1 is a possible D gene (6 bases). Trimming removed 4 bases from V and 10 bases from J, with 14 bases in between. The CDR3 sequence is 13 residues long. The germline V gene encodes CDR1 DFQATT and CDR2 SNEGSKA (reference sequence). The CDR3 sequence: CSAIGGTHSPLHF. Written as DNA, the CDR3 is TGCAGTGCTATAGGTGGGACACACTCACCCCTCCACTTT.

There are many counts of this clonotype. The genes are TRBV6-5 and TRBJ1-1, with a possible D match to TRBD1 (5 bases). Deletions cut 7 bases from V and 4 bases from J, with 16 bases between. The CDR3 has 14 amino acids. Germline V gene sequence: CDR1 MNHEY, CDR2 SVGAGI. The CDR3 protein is CASITRGDGTEAFF. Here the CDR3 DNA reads TGTGCCAGCATAACGAGAGGGGACGGCACTGAAGCTTTCTTT.

The CDR3 region is CACGRNTDTQYF. The DNA for the CDR3 is TGTGCCTGTGGGCGGAACACAGATACGCAGTATTTT. The gene calls are TRBV30 and TRBJ2-3; D not resolved. Trimming removed 6 bases at V and 2 bases at J, with 9 bases between. Per germline, CDR1 GTSNPN and CDR2 SVGIG (reference sequence). The CDR3 has 12 amino acids.

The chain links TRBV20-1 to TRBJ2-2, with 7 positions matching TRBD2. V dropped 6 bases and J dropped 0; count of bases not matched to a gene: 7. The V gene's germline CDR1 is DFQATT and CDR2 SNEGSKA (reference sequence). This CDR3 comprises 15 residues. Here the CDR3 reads CSAYKGGSNTGELFF. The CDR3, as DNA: TGCAGTGCGTATAAGGGAGGGTCGAACACCGGGGAGCTGTTTTTT.

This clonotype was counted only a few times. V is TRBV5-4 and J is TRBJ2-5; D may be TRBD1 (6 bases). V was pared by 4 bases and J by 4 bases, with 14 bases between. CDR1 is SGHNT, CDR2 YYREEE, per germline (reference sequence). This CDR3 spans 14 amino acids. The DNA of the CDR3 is TGTGCCAGCAGCCTTACAGGGATGGGAGAGACCCAGTACTTC. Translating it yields CASSLTGMGETQYF.

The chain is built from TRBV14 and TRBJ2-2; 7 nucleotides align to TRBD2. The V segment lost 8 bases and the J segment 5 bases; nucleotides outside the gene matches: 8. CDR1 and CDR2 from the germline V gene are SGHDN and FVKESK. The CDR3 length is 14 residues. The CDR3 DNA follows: TGTGCCAGCGTCGGGGGGAGCGGGACCGGGGAGCTGTTTTTT. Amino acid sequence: CASVGGSGTGELFF.